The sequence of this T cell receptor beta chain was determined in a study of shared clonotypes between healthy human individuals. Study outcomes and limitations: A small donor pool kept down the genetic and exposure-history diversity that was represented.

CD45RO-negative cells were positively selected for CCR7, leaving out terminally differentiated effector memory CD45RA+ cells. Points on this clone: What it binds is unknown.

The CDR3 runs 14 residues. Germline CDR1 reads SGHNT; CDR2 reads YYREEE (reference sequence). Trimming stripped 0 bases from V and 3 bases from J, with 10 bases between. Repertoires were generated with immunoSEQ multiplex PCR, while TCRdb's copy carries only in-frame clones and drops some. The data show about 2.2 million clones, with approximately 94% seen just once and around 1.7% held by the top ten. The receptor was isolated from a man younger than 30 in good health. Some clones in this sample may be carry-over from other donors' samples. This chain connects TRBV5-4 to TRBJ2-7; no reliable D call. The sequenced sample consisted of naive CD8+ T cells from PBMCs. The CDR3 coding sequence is TGTGCCAGCAGCTTGGCAGATTTGGGCTACGAGCAGTACTTC. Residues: CASSLADLGYEQYF. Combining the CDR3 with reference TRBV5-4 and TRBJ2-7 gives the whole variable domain ETGVTQSPTHLIKTRGQQVTLRCSSQSGHNTVSWYQQALGQGPQFIFQYYREEENGRGNFPPRFSGLQFPNYSSELNVNALELDDSALYLCASSLADLGYEQYFGPGTRLTVT.